What follows describes a single T cell receptor (beta chain). The sample comes from a study of blood T cell repertoires in COVID-19. Study at large: COVID-19 samples collected from the United States, Italy and Spain covered acute and convalescent phases.

In the original workflow: It was from reference gene primer amplification that nucleated cell counts were estimated. TCRdb keeps only in-frame clones here, not all; method: immunoSEQ multiplex PCR. Clonal size and the V and J genes are those of that table, whereas D and trimming came from the DNA. The table shows roughly 65,000 clones, with roughly nine tenths occurring only once. The receptor was derived from a man in his sixties with acute or convalescent COVID-19. Sequenced: peripheral blood.

The CDR3 DNA is TGTGCCAGCAGCTCAACCTCTGCTGGGCACGAGCAGTACTTC. Translating it yields CASSSTSAGHEQYF. The chain is built from TRBV11-2 and TRBJ2-7; D is uncertain. V lost 4 bases, J lost 5 bases, and 15 bases lay in between. This CDR3 contains 14 residues. The germline V gene has CDR1 SGHAT and CDR2 FQNNGV.